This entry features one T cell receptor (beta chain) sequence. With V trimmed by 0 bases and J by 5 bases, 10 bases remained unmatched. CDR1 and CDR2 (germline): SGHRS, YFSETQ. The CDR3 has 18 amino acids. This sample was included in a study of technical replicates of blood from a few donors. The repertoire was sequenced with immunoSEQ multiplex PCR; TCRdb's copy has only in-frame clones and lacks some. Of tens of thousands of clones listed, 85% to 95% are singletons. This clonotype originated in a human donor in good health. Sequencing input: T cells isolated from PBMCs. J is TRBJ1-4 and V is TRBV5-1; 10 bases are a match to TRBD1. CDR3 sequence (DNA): TGCGCCAGCAGCTTGGGTTTGGGGACAGGGGCCCCCAATGAAAAACTGTTTTTT. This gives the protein CASSLGLGTGAPNEKLFF.